Presented here are 29 T cell receptor beta chains from one specimen sequenced in a study of metastatic and nonmetastatic thyroid tumors. Every patient was untreated before thyroid surgery. Via MiXCR, TCRdb re-called the PCR reads. The profile covers roughly 46,000 clones, with around 25% appearing a single time and over 3% taken by the ten largest. The source material was blood. These TCRs come from a male donor with papillary thyroid cancer or a benign thyroid nodule (not recorded which). Some clones in this sample may be carry-over from other donors' samples.

The chain carries TRBV30 and TRBJ2-7; D may correspond to TRBD1 or TRBD2 (5 bases each). Looked up from germline, CDR1 is GTSNPN and CDR2 is SVGIG (reference sequence). Trimming took 1 base from V and 0 from J, leaving 10 bases between them. This CDR3 is built from 14 residues. CDR3 sequence reads: CAWSGDGSSYEQYF. CDR3 bases: TGTGCCTGGAGTGGGGACGGAAGCTCCTACGAGCAGTACTTC.

This clone was seen ten or more times. This chain joins TRBV6-6 and TRBJ2-7; 14 bases map to TRBD2. This CDR3 is built from 20 residues. V was pared by 5 bases and J by 5 bases, with 20 bases of the junction left unmatched. Germline V gives CDR1 MNHNY, CDR2 SVGAGI (reference sequence). The CDR3 region is CASSLRPGLAGALSGNEQYF. CDR3 sequence (DNA): TGTGCCAGCAGTCTCCGTCCGGGACTAGCGGGAGCCCTTTCCGGGAACGAGCAGTACTTC.

This clone has a count of ten or more. CDR3 in amino acids: CASSGRGAWNTGELFF. CDR3 nucleotides: TGTGCCAGCAGCGGTAGGGGGGCATGGAACACCGGGGAGCTGTTTTTT. The chain carries TRBV7-2 and TRBJ2-2; possibly TRBD1 or TRBD2 for D (6 bases each). Germline V lookup: CDR1 SGHTA, CDR2 FQGNSA. CDR3 size: 16 residues. V was cut by 5 bases and J by 1 base, with 14 bases left in between. The whole variable domain, remainder taken from reference TRBV7-2 and TRBJ2-2, is GAGVSQSPSNKVTEKGKDVELRCDPISGHTALYWYRQSLGQGLEFLIYFQGNSAPDKSGLPSDRFSAERTGGSVSTLTIQRTQQEDSAVYLCASSGRGAWNTGELFFGEGSRLTVL.

This clone was counted at least ten times. This chain connects TRBV11-2 to TRBJ2-5, with 7 bases fitting TRBD1. The CDR3 covers 13 residues. V was clipped by 5 bases and J by 7 bases; unmatched bases: 7. The germline CDR1 and CDR2 sequences are SGHAT and FQNNGV. Here the CDR3 reads CASSTRQGRTQYF. The CDR3 nucleotides read TGTGCCAGCAGCACACGACAGGGACGGACCCAGTACTTC.

This clone was observed at least ten times. The V call is TRBV6-2 or TRBV6-3, the J call TRBJ1-1; D uncertain. In germline, CDR1 is MNHEY, CDR2 SVGEGT. The CDR3 totals 13 residues. V was shortened by 0 bases and J by 8 bases, with 10 bases between the two germline ends. CDR3 sequence: CASSYSDAGEAFF. The CDR3 coding sequence is TGTGCCAGCAGTTACTCGGACGCCGGCGAAGCTTTCTTT.

This clone showed up many times. The chain links TRBV7-3 to TRBJ2-5; maybe TRBD2 (6 bases). This CDR3 has 12 residues. CDR1 and CDR2 from the germline V gene are SGHTA and FQGTGA. Deletions cut 11 bases from V and 5 bases from J, with 15 bases between. The CDR3 loop reads CASLRGSETQYF. The CDR3 region has the DNA TGTGCCTCGCTTCGGGGGAGCGAGACCCAGTACTTC.

This clone has only a few counts. The chain employs TRBV12-3 or TRBV12-4 and TRBJ2-3, with a possible D match to TRBD2 (6 bases). The length of the CDR3 is 13 residues. Trimming stripped 5 bases from V and 2 bases from J, with 8 bases between. CDR3 residues: CASSELATDTQYF. Here the CDR3 DNA reads TGTGCCAGCAGTGAACTAGCCACAGATACGCAGTATTTT.

In its sample, this clone was seen many times. The J gene is TRBJ2-2, the V gene TRBV24-1; the D is unclear. Germline values: CDR1 KGHDR, CDR2 SFDVKD. Between the trimmed V and J ends, which lost 7 bases and 4 bases, there was a span of 12 bases. The CDR3 covers 14 residues. CDR3 coding DNA: TGTGCCACCAGCCCACAGAAACCCACCGGGGAGCTGTTTTTT. Translating gives CATSPQKPTGELFF.

This clone has at least ten counts. The chain recombines TRBV24-1 with TRBJ2-3, with D perhaps TRBD1 (6 bases). V lost 2 bases, J lost 4 bases, and 15 bases lay in between. CDR1 is KGHDR and CDR2 is SFDVKD in the germline V gene. CDR3 length: 16 amino acids. CDR3: CATSDYSRGGADTQYF. The CDR3 nucleotides read TGTGCCACCAGTGATTATAGCAGGGGTGGGGCAGATACGCAGTATTTT.

This clone was detected many times. The chain is built from TRBV4-2 and TRBJ1-4; possibly TRBD1 for D (5 bases). The CDR3 consists of 14 residues. In germline, CDR1 is LGHNA, CDR2 YNFKEQ. V gave up 4 bases and J gave up 14 bases, with 20 bases separating them. This CDR3 is CASSPLGTHEILFF. The CDR3, as DNA: TGTGCCAGCAGCCCTTTAGGGACCCACGAGATCCTGTTTTTT.

This clone was counted many times. The V gene is TRBV18, the J gene TRBJ1-1; no clear D gene. This CDR3 comprises 15 residues. The germline V gene has CDR1 KGHSH and CDR2 LQKENI. The ends were cut back, 1 base at V and 4 bases at J, with 13 bases in the middle. The chain's CDR3 is CASSPLPWRATEAFF. CDR3 nucleotides: TGTGCCAGCTCACCACTTCCTTGGAGGGCCACTGAAGCTTTCTTT. Based on the CDR3 plus reference TRBV18 and TRBJ1-1, the full variable domain is NAGVMQNPRHLVRRRGQEARLRCSPMKGHSHVYWYRQLPEEGLKFMVYLQKENIIDESGMPKERFSAEFPKEGPSILRIQQVVRGDSAAYFCASSPLPWRATEAFFGQGTRLTVV.

On this clone itself: One end of the junction is discordant with germline, which a read error may explain. The chain carries TRBV4-2 and TRBJ1-5; D ambiguous. Germline lookup yields CDR1 LGHNA and CDR2 YNFKEQ. The length of the CDR3 is 15 residues. Here the CDR3 reads CASSQVREGNQPHHF. For the CDR3, the DNA is TGTGCCAGCAGCCAAGTACGTGAGGGCAATCAGCCCCATCATTTT.

The table lists this clone with a few counts. This chain links TRBV19 with TRBJ2-1, with D perhaps TRBD2 (7 bases). There are 14 residues in the CDR3. The V gene's germline CDR1 is LNHDA and CDR2 SQIVND (reference sequence). Trimming left V 8 bases short and J 1 base short, with 12 bases between. CDR3 sequence (DNA): TGTGCCAGTGGGGGGGCGAGGTCCTACAATGAGCAGTTCTTC. As protein: CASGGARSYNEQFF. The full variable domain, its missing parts supplied by reference TRBV19 and TRBJ2-1, is DGGITQSPKYLFRKEGQNVTLSCEQNLNHDAMYWYRQDPGQGLRLIYYSQIVNDFQKGDIAEGYSVSREKKESFPLTVTSAQKNPTAFYLCASGGARSYNEQFFGPGTRLTVL.

The sample holds a few counts of this clone. The chain carries TRBV29-1 and TRBJ2-7, with a possible D match to TRBD1 (6 bases). The CDR3 has 11 amino acids. Trimming removed 6 bases from V and 4 bases from J, with 10 bases in between. Per germline, CDR1 SQVTM and CDR2 ANQGSEA. The CDR3 sequence is CSVRTEYEQYF. CDR3 nucleotide sequence: TGCAGCGTCCGGACAGAGTACGAGCAGTACTTC.

J is TRBJ2-3 and V is TRBV20-1; 8 bases map to TRBD2. V dropped 0 bases and J dropped 5; count of bases not matched to a gene: 7. Germline CDR1 reads DFQATT; CDR2 reads SNEGSKA (reference sequence). The CDR3 spans 15 residues. DNA of the CDR3: TGCAGTGCTAGAGAGGGCGGGGGGTATGGAGATACGCAGTATTTT. Translation: CSAREGGGYGDTQYF.

This clone showed up many times. The rearrangement joins TRBV7-2 to TRBJ2-3, with a possible D match to TRBD2 (5 bases). The CDR3 contains 14 residues. The V gene lost 5 bases and the J gene lost 0 bases, with 9 bases spanning the gap. Germline CDR1 is SGHTA and CDR2 is FQGNSA. The CDR3 region is CASSPGLSTDTQYF. In nucleotides, the CDR3 is TGTGCCAGCAGCCCCGGACTCAGCACAGATACGCAGTATTTT.

As concerns this clone: At one of its ends the junction is not consistent with the germline gene, which may arise from a read error. The chain uses TRBV30 and TRBJ2-7; D unclear. The CDR3 length is 12 residues. Germline V gene data show CDR1 as GTSNPN and CDR2 as SVGIG (reference sequence). CDR3 coding DNA: TGTGCCTTGAGTTCTGGGTTCAACGAGCAGTACTTC. Its protein product is CALSSGFNEQYF.

This clone was counted ten times or more. The V call is TRBV18, the J call TRBJ2-2; no firm D call. Germline CDR1 and CDR2: KGHSH and LQKENI. V gave up 0 bases and J gave up 1 base, with 9 bases separating them. There are 16 residues in the CDR3. The CDR3 loop is CASSPPSTLNTGELFF. The CDR3 DNA sequence: TGTGCCAGCTCACCACCGTCTACGCTGAACACCGGGGAGCTGTTTTTT.

The table lists this clone with many counts. The chain couples TRBV27 to TRBJ1-2; D unclear. This CDR3 is 13 amino acids long. The germline CDR1 and CDR2 sequences are MNHEY and SMNVEV (reference sequence). With 1 base removed from V and 2 bases from J, the gap between germline ends came to 5 bases. CDR3 in DNA: TGTGCCAGCAGTTTATATCAGAACTATGGCTACACCTTC. It encodes CASSLYQNYGYTF.

This clone was seen repeatedly, ten times or more. One end of the junction is discordant with germline, which a read error may explain. Within the sample, other DNA sequences also encode this same CDR3. The chain combines TRBV4-1 with TRBJ1-2, with D unresolved. This CDR3 has 14 residues. Looked up from germline, CDR1 is MGHRA and CDR2 is YSYEKL. In DNA form, the CDR3 reads TGCGCCAGTAGCCAAGATGACCGTTACTATGGCTACACCTTC. It codes for CASSQDDRYYGYTF.

This clone was recorded many times. The chain joins TRBV7-2 to TRBJ1-5, with D unclear. Germline assignment: CDR1 SGHTA and CDR2 FQGNSA. This CDR3 is 15 amino acids long. V lost 2 bases and J lost 0, with 8 bases in between. This CDR3 is CASSLSVNSNQPQHF. The CDR3 DNA is TGTGCCAGCAGCTTATCAGTTAATAGCAATCAGCCCCAGCATTTT.

This clone is classed as medium-sized. V gene TRBV18 combines with J gene TRBJ1-4, with 7 nucleotides matching TRBD1. J lost 1 base, V lost 5 bases, and 7 bases had no gene match. Looked up from germline, CDR1 is KGHSH and CDR2 is LQKENI. This CDR3 contains 16 residues. The CDR3 nucleotides are TGTGCCAGCTCATCCGAGGGGGCCCGAACTAATGAAAAACTGTTTTTT. This codes for CASSSEGARTNEKLFF.

V usage is TRBV7-6 and J usage is TRBJ2-1; TRBD2 matches at 9 bases. The germline gives CDR1 SGHVS, CDR2 FNYEAQ. The CDR3 extends over 13 amino acids. J lost 5 bases, V lost 7 bases, and 3 bases had no gene match. CDR3 sequence: CASKRGDDNEQFF. CDR3 nucleotides: TGTGCCAGCAAGCGGGGGGATGACAATGAGCAGTTCTTC.

The chain joins TRBV5-1 to TRBJ1-1; weak D call: TRBD1 (5 bases). CDR1 is SGHRS and CDR2 is YFSETQ in the germline V gene. V was shortened by 1 base and J by 9 bases, with 19 bases between the two germline ends. This CDR3 contains 15 residues. The CDR3, as DNA: TGCGCCAGCAGCTTGCTTGGCCAGGGAGTAAGTCAAGCTTTCTTT. As protein: CASSLLGQGVSQAFF.

This clone was counted a few times. The V call is TRBV24-1, the J call TRBJ2-1, with 8 bases aligning to TRBD2. The trim removed 7 bases at V and 5 bases at J, leaving 9 bases unmatched. This CDR3 is built from 15 residues. Germline V CDR1 and CDR2: KGHDR, SFDVKD. Here the CDR3 reads CATSDGRAAHNEQFF. CDR3 sequence (DNA): TGTGCCACCAGCGACGGGAGGGCGGCTCACAATGAGCAGTTCTTC.

This clone was seen ten or more times. The chain is built from TRBV3-1 and TRBJ2-3; TRBD1 might be the D (6 bases). Germline assignment: CDR1 LGHDT and CDR2 YNNKEL (reference sequence). Trimming pared 6 bases from V and 7 bases from J, leaving 20 bases between. This CDR3 contains 15 residues. Here the CDR3 reads CASRGRDTASHTQYF. Written as DNA, the CDR3 is TGTGCCAGCAGGGGTCGGGACACCGCATCTCATACGCAGTATTTT.

In its sample, this clone was seen a few times. This chain joins TRBV6-1 and TRBJ1-5; D unclear. This CDR3 has 12 amino acids. V was clipped by 7 bases and J by 5 bases, with 9 bases between them. Germline V CDR1 and CDR2: MNHNS, SASEGT. The CDR3 nucleotides read TGTGCCAGCATGGCCACGTATCAGCCCCAGCATTTT. Protein product: CASMATYQPQHF.

This clone was counted ten times or more. The rearrangement uses TRBV20-1 and TRBJ2-1; D is perhaps TRBD2 (6 bases). This CDR3 is 14 amino acids long. V was cut by 1 base and J by 4 bases, with 11 bases left in between. The germline CDR1 and CDR2 sequences are DFQATT and SNEGSKA (reference sequence). Here the CDR3 DNA reads TGCAGTGCTAGAGGGTCTAGCGCGTACAATGAGCAGTTCTTC. Translation: CSARGSSAYNEQFF.

This clone was observed a handful of times. The chain combines TRBV7-9 with TRBJ1-2; the D is unclear. Between the trimmed V and J ends, which lost 1 base and 7 bases, there was a span of 7 bases. This CDR3 is 12 amino acids long. Looked up from germline, CDR1 is SEHNR and CDR2 is FQNEAQ (reference sequence). The CDR3 DNA sequence: TGTGCCAGCAGCTTAGAGGTTTCTGGCTACACCTTC. Its protein is CASSLEVSGYTF.